A few counts support the clone carrying this T cell receptor (beta chain). The junction and the germline gene differ at one end; a read error may be behind it. Isolated PBMCs totaled at least 6.5 million in each sample. Per sample, at least 5.5 micrograms of total RNA were extracted. These data belong to a study of blood T cells in healthy people across ages. A second PCR, run for roughly 7 to 11 cycles, used a sample-barcoded 5' primer plus a J-beta primer mix. TCRdb fed the 5' RACE reads into MiXCR, producing one record per CDR3 protein. The table records under 800,000 distinct CDR3 sequences, more than 20% of them present only once. The sample comprised blood. This clonotype was obtained from a man aged 65 to 79 in good health.

CDR3 protein: CASSLVLAGVPSSYNEQFF. The CDR3 DNA reads as TGTGCCAGCAGTTTAGTTCTAGCGGGAGTACCGAGCTCCTACAACGAGCAGTTCTTC. The V and J genes are TRBV27 and TRBJ2-1; 10 bases agree with TRBD2. CDR3 length: 19 amino acids. The germline gives CDR1 MNHEY, CDR2 SMNVEV (reference sequence).